Each of the 8 T cell receptor beta chains below was sequenced from the same sample in a study of T cell responses to AZD1222 COVID-19 vaccine (TCRdb year 2021). According to the study, the label for this sample's time point signals: baseline before first vaccination. Library generation was performed with the immunoSEQ multiplex PCR assay. In its TCRdb copy, this immuneACCESS table keeps in-frame sequences only and misses some clones. Where compared with another copy, unresolved V genes explain less than half of these, and the others have no known cause. In this sample the table shows around 180,000 clones, around 88% of which occur a single time. The ten most abundant clones make up about 0.53% of the sample. The source was peripheral blood, collected on day 0 of AZD1222 vaccination. Source of these receptors: an adult in good health.

Written as DNA, the CDR3 is TGTGCCAGCAGTAACAGGGGCGGGGAAAAACTGTTTTTT. Translation gives CASSNRGGEKLFF. This chain links TRBV6-2 or TRBV6-3 with TRBJ1-4; 7 positions match TRBD1. The V gene's germline CDR1 is MNHEY and CDR2 SVGEGT. With V trimmed by 5 bases and J by 8 bases, 5 bases remained unmatched. The CDR3 loop spans 13 amino acids.

The CDR3 protein is CASSSPSGKTDTQYF. DNA of the CDR3: TGTGCCAGCAGCTCCCCCTCAGGCAAGACAGATACGCAGTATTTT. The chain uses TRBV7-8 and TRBJ2-3; D not resolved. Trimming pared 4 bases from V and 3 bases from J, leaving 14 bases between. The CDR3 runs 15 residues. Germline CDR1 and CDR2: SGHVS and FQNEAQ.

This rearrangement joins TRBV5-4 to TRBJ2-5, with a tentative D call TRBD2 (5 bases). The CDR3 is 14 amino acids. V lost 4 bases and J 5 bases, leaving 15 bases between the germline ends. The germline gives CDR1 SGHNT, CDR2 YYREEE (reference sequence). The CDR3 loop is CASSLRTGVETQYF. The CDR3 nucleotides read TGTGCCAGCAGCCTTCGGACTGGGGTGGAGACCCAGTACTTC.

The rearrangement uses TRBV6-5 and TRBJ2-5, with TRBD2 matching over 10 bases. The V and J ends lost 6 bases and 5 bases, in that order; junction bases with no gene match: 9. The CDR3 length is 15 residues. Germline V CDR1 and CDR2: MNHEY, SVGAGI. As DNA, the CDR3 is TGTGCCAGCAGAAGGATGACTAGCGGGCAGGAGACCCAGTACTTC. Residues: CASRRMTSGQETQYF.

V usage is TRBV19 and J usage is TRBJ1-1; D possibly corresponds to TRBD1 (6 bases). The CDR3 contains 15 residues. Trimming stripped 4 bases from V and 3 bases from J, with 15 bases between. CDR1 is LNHDA and CDR2 is SQIVND in the germline V gene (reference sequence). In DNA, the CDR3 is TGTGCCAGTAGTACCCTAGACAGGAAATACACTGAAGCTTTCTTT. Translation gives CASSTLDRKYTEAFF.

The chain combines TRBV11-2 with TRBJ2-7; TRBD2 matches at 12 bases. Germline CDR1 and CDR2: SGHAT and FQNNGV. Losses at the gene ends were 1 base for V and 3 bases for J; bases not matched to a gene: 4. The CDR3 runs 16 residues. This CDR3 reads CASSLASGGAFYEQYF. Here the CDR3 DNA reads TGTGCCAGCAGCTTAGCTAGCGGGGGGGCGTTCTACGAGCAGTACTTC.

The chain employs TRBV6-5 and TRBJ2-2, with D unclear. Germline CDR1 and CDR2: MNHEY and SVGAGI. Trimming left V 0 bases short and J 3 bases short, with 8 bases between. The CDR3 covers 15 residues. The CDR3 loop is CASSYSRQDTGELFF. The CDR3 nucleotides are TGTGCCAGCAGTTACTCCAGGCAGGACACCGGGGAGCTGTTTTTT.

V gene TRBV29-1 combines with J gene TRBJ2-3; no clear D gene. The germline V gene encodes CDR1 SQVTM and CDR2 ANQGSEA. Trimming left V 7 bases short and J 6 bases short, with 11 bases between. This CDR3 contains 11 residues. This CDR3 reads CSGGPEDTQYF. The CDR3 DNA reads as TGCAGCGGCGGCCCAGAGGATACGCAGTATTTT.